This T cell receptor (beta chain) is drawn from a study of blood T cell repertoires in COVID-19. Study as a whole: Acute and convalescent COVID-19 samples came from the United States, Italy and Spain. T cells, B-cell-depleted T cells, or PBMCs provided the cDNA or gDNA that served as material.

In the original workflow: Reference gene primer amplification yielded estimated nucleated cell counts. The method was immunoSEQ multiplex PCR; TCRdb's version includes in-frame clones alone and lacks a portion of them. V and J calls and clone size are given by that table; D and trimming were obtained from the DNA. The repertoire has about 280,000 clones, roughly 86% of them found once; the top ten carry 2.1%. CDR1 MNHEY and CDR2 SMNVEV come from the germline V gene (reference sequence). The CDR3 has 15 amino acids. J gave up 4 bases and V 11 bases, and 17 bases lay outside the gene matches. The sequenced sample was peripheral blood. The TCR comes from a woman aged 25 to 45 who had recovered from COVID-19. The J gene is TRBJ2-7, the V gene TRBV27; 7 bases are shared with TRBD1. For the CDR3, the DNA is TGTGCCTCCGGAGTGACCGGGACAGCTCCATACGAGCAGTACTTC. It translates to CASGVTGTAPYEQYF.